This TCR beta chain appears in the sequencing data of a study of T cell responses to AZD1222 COVID-19 vaccine. Overall study results and limits: Two AZD1222 doses significantly raised spike-specific TCR breadth and depth over controls. White British donors predominated, females outnumbered males, and clonal diversity was possibly underestimated. Repertoires were collected only later (after the peak T cell response had occurred). Baseline seropositivity occurred in only a handful of AZD1222 recipients.

For this clone: Its antigen is not known.

The repertoire was sequenced with immunoSEQ multiplex PCR; TCRdb's copy has only in-frame clones and lacks some. The table includes about 150,000 clones, around 85% detected once. This specimen consisted of peripheral blood, obtained on day 0 of MenACWY control vaccination. This TCR derives from an adult in good health.

The CDR3 spells CATPPADLSYEQYV. CDR3 DNA: TGTGCCACCCCCCCCGCTGATTTATCCTACGAGCAGTACGTC. V gene TRBV25-1 combines with J gene TRBJ2-7; D uncertain. Germline assignment: CDR1 MGHDK and CDR2 SYGVNS. Trimming stripped 10 bases from V and 1 base from J, with 17 bases between. This CDR3 comprises 14 residues.